Reported below is one T cell receptor (beta chain). This receptor's antigen is unknown. Per-base quality was not reported, and no clone a single base away is much larger than it. Amplification of TCR beta CDR3 regions was carried out from RNA transcripts. A first-round RT-PCR of the TCR CDR3 used the HTBI primer set with the Qiagen OneStep RT-PCR kit. Libraries were constructed in a second round of multiplex PCR, after which size selection and purification were performed. Libraries were sequenced paired-end with 100 bp reads on an Illumina HiSeq2000. Concerning the study's data processing: SOAPnuke was used to process the raw data, with reads discarded if the reads contained adapters or uncalled bases, had a mean Phred below 15, or lacked an exact constant-primer or identifier match. High-quality paired reads were merged using COPE v1.2.5, and each unique nucleotide sequence was defined as a clonotype. MiTCR v1.1 was used to align the clonotypes against IMGT TRBV, TRBD and TRBJ reference segments. Only V-J combinations with frequency above 0.0001, covering about 99% of repertoires, were analysed. A TCS score was defined as the ratio of F50 (clonal expansion) to E x V (chaos), with BLOSUM62-based TCRdist applied between CDR3 peptides within each V-J. Welch's t-statistics and random forest reduced fewer than 600 V-J features to 10 to 15, which were used in a naive Bayes classifier (R e1071). In TCRdb, the public reads were trimmed at Q25 with fastp and aligned with MiXCR, with productive beta chains retained. Each record represents a unique CDR3 protein, reported with the most common genes and DNA among its rows. It is TCRdb's table, rather than the study itself, that gives the V and J calls and clone size. The sample contains about 600,000 distinct CDR3 sequences, roughly 16% of them found a single time. The ten largest clonotypes hold approximately 3.5% of the sample.

The data stem from a study of T cells in Graves' hyperthyroidism and ophthalmopathy (dated by TCRdb to the late 2010s). Background for the entire study: Peripheral blood was collected at initial diagnosis, before any treatment. Once sampling was done, hyperthyroidism patients were given methimazole at a starting dose of 30 mg daily, whereas ophthalmopathy patients were given high-dose intravenous methylprednisolone. TCR Vbeta CDR3 sequencing of roughly 140 peripheral blood samples (around 45 ophthalmopathy, 75 to 85 hyperthyroidism and roughly 17 progressor patients) is reported in the paper. The study also compared thyroid tissue and blood T-cell repertoires from about 6 Graves' hyperthyroidism patients. Whether ophthalmopathy could be predicted prospectively was tested in an independent validation cohort made up of 18 to 20 hyperthyroidism patients plus 17 patients who later progressed to ophthalmopathy. A discovery cohort of roughly 100 patients, 43 with Graves' ophthalmopathy and over 55 with stable Graves' hyperthyroidism, was used to find distinguishing TCR V-J signatures. For training and testing, the 100 or so patients in the discovery cohort were randomly divided in a 7:3 ratio. Overall results and qualifications from the work: A model built on a 13 V-J signature distinguished ophthalmopathy from stable hyperthyroidism, reaching 87.88% sensitivity and around 81% specificity in cross-validation and 80%/75% in testing. During validation, the model predicted progression to ophthalmopathy a median of around 6 months ahead of onset, with roughly 65% sensitivity and about 75% specificity. No statistical method was used to fix the sample size in advance, and group allocation was not hidden from the investigators. Most expanded thyroid clonotypes (frequency above 0.001) were also detected in blood, suggesting blood repertoires may reflect thyroid immune responses.

Moderately to severely active disease, a Clinical Activity Score of at least 3, a NOSPECS grade of at least 4, and a duration under 3 months were present in ophthalmopathy patients. Any patient with an uncontrolled infection, another autoimmune disease, pregnancy or lactation was excluded. Clinical symptoms, serum thyroxine and TRAb, thyroid ultrasound, and orbital computed tomography formed the basis for the diagnoses. Ficoll-Paque density gradient centrifugation was used to isolate PBMCs from around 9.1 ml of fresh peripheral blood. Total RNA was extracted using Trizol reagent, and RNA quality was assessed on an Agilent 2100 Bioanalyzer. The receptor was derived from a middle-aged woman with Graves' ophthalmopathy. Input material: blood.

DNA sequence: TGTGCCAGCAGCCCCGGGACAGGGGGCACTGGGGCCAACGTCCTGACTTTC. The translation is CASSPGTGGTGANVLTF. The sequence links TRBV11-2 to TRBJ2-6; TRBD1 fits 12 bases in the junction. The CDR3, cysteine through phenylalanine, is 17 amino acids long. CDR3 DNA is the only sequence kept; it has 51 bases, read in frame from the first base. CDR1 SGHAT and CDR2 FQNNGV were looked up in the germline V gene. Ends trimmed: V by 5 bases, J by 2 bases; bases unmatched to a gene: 4.